The 12 T cell receptor beta chains presented below share a single source sample, sequenced in a study of cytomegalovirus exposure and HLA in healthy donors (TCRdb year 2017). The library was built by means of the immunoSEQ multiplex PCR assay. The multiplex PCR relied on a mix of 60 forward primers for TCR Vbeta segments and 13 reverse primers for TCR Jbeta segments. The table was pulled from immuneACCESS by TCRdb, which kept in-frame rearrangements only. Such tables lose some clones; where checked, under half of the loss comes from unresolved V genes, and the rest has no known cause. Across this sample there are around 130,000 clones, with roughly four fifths seen only once. The top ten clones comprise roughly 12% of the sample. Material: PBMCs. The origin of the receptors is a male donor in good health and CMV-seropositive.

The rearrangement links TRBV18 to TRBJ2-7, with 13 nucleotides matching TRBD2. Trimming removed 1 base from V and 0 bases from J; junction bases left unmatched: 3. This CDR3 is 17 amino acids long. CDR1 is KGHSH and CDR2 is LQKENI in the germline V gene. Here the CDR3 reads CASSPRTSGRDSYEQYF. The DNA for the CDR3 is TGTGCCAGCTCACCACGTACTAGCGGGAGGGACTCCTACGAGCAGTACTTC.

This clone has only a few counts. The chain links TRBV9 to TRBJ2-7; perhaps TRBD1 as D (5 bases). The CDR3 consists of 13 residues. Trimming cost V 3 bases and J 3 bases, with 10 bases left between them. In germline, CDR1 is SGDLS, CDR2 YYNGEE. The CDR3 DNA is TGTGCCAGCAGCGCCCGAGACAGCTACGAGCAGTACTTC. Translating gives CASSARDSYEQYF.

This chain joins TRBV2 and TRBJ2-7, with 11 bases fitting TRBD1. The trim removed 7 bases at V and 5 bases at J, leaving 7 bases unmatched. Per germline, CDR1 SNHLY and CDR2 FYNNEI. CDR3 size: 14 residues. The DNA for the CDR3 is TGTGCCAGCACCCTGGACAGGGGGCACGACGAGCAGTACTTC. Translation gives CASTLDRGHDEQYF.

J is TRBJ2-7 and V is TRBV28; TRBD2 might be the D (6 bases). Germline CDR1 is MDHEN and CDR2 is SYDVKM. The CDR3 is 17 residues long. The V gene lost 4 bases and the J gene lost 3 bases, with 22 bases spanning the gap. CDR3 sequence: CASSYGIWRARSYEQYF. As DNA, the CDR3 is TGTGCCAGCAGTTACGGGATTTGGAGGGCTAGGAGCTACGAGCAGTACTTC.

The chain joins TRBV29-1 to TRBJ2-3, with 10 nucleotides matching TRBD2. Germline CDR1 SQVTM, CDR2 ANQGSEA. CDR3 size: 18 residues. J was trimmed by 0 bases and V by 3 bases; bases with no gene match: 12. CDR3 protein: CSVEKGLAGALSTDTQYF. CDR3 bases: TGCAGCGTTGAGAAGGGCCTAGCGGGAGCTCTTAGCACAGATACGCAGTATTTT.

The V and J genes are TRBV7-9 and TRBJ2-7, with D hard to call. V was trimmed by 7 bases and J by 5 bases, leaving 15 bases between them. Germline V gene sequence: CDR1 SEHNR, CDR2 FQNEAQ (reference sequence). The CDR3 consists of 13 residues. CDR3 nucleotide sequence: TGTGCCAGCATCCCCTTTAGCCCCCACGAGCAGTACTTC. Translated, it gives CASIPFSPHEQYF.

The chain carries TRBV6-5 and TRBJ1-2; 10 bases map to TRBD1. This CDR3 contains 15 residues. Germline V CDR1 and CDR2: MNHEY, SVGAGI. V was pared by 7 bases and J by 4 bases, with 9 bases of the junction left unmatched. DNA for the CDR3: TGTGCCAGCAATAGGGACAGGGGCCGAAGCTATGGCTACACCTTC. It is translated as CASNRDRGRSYGYTF.

This sequence joins TRBV11-2 and TRBJ2-5; the D is unclear. The germline V gene has CDR1 SGHAT and CDR2 FQNNGV. CDR3 length equals 15 residues. Deletions cut 1 base from V and 7 bases from J, with 16 bases between. The CDR3 nucleotides are TGTGCCAGCAGCTTAGTACAGCAATATCCAAGGACCCAGTACTTC. Translating it yields CASSLVQQYPRTQYF.

V and J are TRBV19 and TRBJ2-3; TRBD2 agrees at 7 bases. The V gene end was trimmed by 5 bases and the J gene end by 0 bases; junction bases not matched to a gene: 8. The length of the CDR3 is 16 residues. Germline loops: CDR1 LNHDA, CDR2 SQIVND (reference sequence). The CDR3 DNA is TGTGCCAGTAGTCCCCTGACTAGCCTGAGCACAGATACGCAGTATTTT. Translated: CASSPLTSLSTDTQYF.

The gene calls are TRBV6-5 and TRBJ2-1; tentative D call: TRBD2 (6 bases). Deletions cut 0 bases from V and 9 bases from J, with 15 bases between. Germline V lookup: CDR1 MNHEY, CDR2 SVGAGI. This CDR3 has 15 amino acids. Written as DNA, the CDR3 is TGTGCCAGCAGTTACTCGACTCCGGGGGTGGGTGAGCAGTTCTTC. This gives the protein CASSYSTPGVGEQFF.

V is TRBV9 and J is TRBJ2-1; TRBD2 aligns across 7 bases. The CDR3 length is 17 residues. CDR1 and CDR2 (germline): SGDLS, YYNGEE. The ends lost 0 bases at V and 6 bases at J; junction bases unmatched: 12. In DNA form, the CDR3 reads TGTGCCAGCAGCGTAGTTGTTAGTGGGAGGGCCCTCAATGAGCAGTTCTTC. Encoded protein: CASSVVVSGRALNEQFF.

The rearrangement joins TRBV7-3 to TRBJ2-1, with D possibly being TRBD2 (6 bases). V was shortened by 6 bases and J by 10 bases, with 16 bases between the two germline ends. This CDR3 has 13 residues. Germline V gives CDR1 SGHTA, CDR2 FQGTGA. The DNA for the CDR3 is TGTGCCAGCAGTCCATCCGCTAGCGCCGAGCAGTTCTTC. As protein: CASSPSASAEQFF.